This entry features one T cell receptor (beta chain) sequence. Using immunoSEQ multiplex PCR, the repertoire was profiled, and TCRdb retains in-frame clones only, with some absent. The data contain some 130,000 clones, roughly 89% of them singletons. The sample comes from a study of T cell responses to AZD1222 COVID-19 vaccine. Sequenced here: peripheral blood, sampled on day 0 of AZD1222 vaccination. The sequence was obtained from an adult in good health.

The CDR3 spells CATSDLQQGVAKNIQYF. CDR3 coding DNA: TGTGCCACCAGTGATTTGCAGCAGGGGGTAGCCAAAAACATTCAGTACTTC. This chain links TRBV24-1 with TRBJ2-4; 7 positions match TRBD1. Germline loops: CDR1 KGHDR, CDR2 SFDVKD. The CDR3 contains 17 residues. Germline trimming cut 0 bases from V and 0 bases from J; bases unmatched to any gene: 4.